The present T cell receptor beta chain was sequenced within a study of T cell responses to AZD1222 COVID-19 vaccine. Overall study findings and caveats: Across the whole spike, CD4 TCRs peaked at regions 160-218 and 743-854. Only 6 or 7 AZD1222 recipients tested seropositive at baseline. Without day 14 samples, only post-peak T cell repertoires were studied. White British donors predominated, females outnumbered males, and clonal diversity was possibly underestimated.

As concerns this clone: Its antigen is not known.

TCRdb keeps only in-frame clones here, not all; method: immunoSEQ multiplex PCR. Of some 150,000 clones in the sample, over 90% were seen once. Germline assignment: CDR1 ENHRY and CDR2 SYGVKD. The junction had 1 base not matched to a gene; V was cut back by 10 bases and J by 0 bases. This CDR3 has 15 amino acids. This clonotype was obtained from an adult in good health. The source material was peripheral blood, sampled on day 0 of AZD1222 vaccination. V and J are TRBV10-3 and TRBJ2-1; 15 nucleotides align to TRBD2. CDR3 bases: TGTGCCACGGGACTAGCGGGAGGCTCCTACAATGAGCAGTTCTTC. Amino acids: CATGLAGGSYNEQFF.